This TCR beta chain was sequenced for a study of beta chain features in type 1 diabetes. Background on the study: In age, gender and cell yields, patients were similar to healthy donors.

The CDR3 runs to 14 residues. Trimming took off 3 bases at V and 4 bases at J, with 12 bases between the two ends. CDR1 and CDR2 from the germline V gene are MNHEY and SMNVEV (reference sequence). Sequenced material consisted of expressed TCRB transcripts (all of the isolated RNA was reverse transcribed). Sequencing of naive, central memory and regulatory T cell samples gave an average of around 3.8 million reads. TCRdb keeps only in-frame clones here, not all; method: immunoSEQ multiplex PCR. The sample records 970,000 or so clones, about a sixth being singletons. Sequenced sample: naive CD4+ T cells from blood. J is TRBJ1-2 and V is TRBV27; no firm D call. The clonotype comes from a young woman in good health. The CDR3 reads CASSLGGSGYGYTF. CDR3 nucleotide sequence: TGTGCCAGCAGTTTGGGAGGGTCGGGCTATGGCTACACCTTC.